The rows below give T cell receptor beta chains drawn from one sample of a study of CD8+ T cells in alopecia areata. Clones were read by immunoSEQ multiplex PCR, and TCRdb kept only the in-frame ones, dropping some. The sample carries fewer than 200,000 clones, approximately 59% recorded once. This sample comprised CD4+ T cells sorted from blood, obtained at week 0. Receptors originate from a human donor with alopecia areata. The CDR3 runs from the conserved cysteine through the conserved F or W. Each record gives: D gene, J gene, V gene, clone size, CDR3 protein, CDR3 DNA. A D gene is named only where the DNA matches it firmly. A clone size is listed for some rows: how often the clone was seen (once, few, many), or a class if it is expanded.

TRBD1	TRBJ2-5	TRBV29-1	-	CSAPKGAGQETQYF	TGCAGCGCACCGAAGGGGGCGGGCCAAGAGACCCAGTACTTC
TRBD1	TRBJ1-4	TRBV29-1	-	CSFAPGTANEKLFF	TGCAGCTTCGCCCCTGGGACAGCTAATGAAAAACTGTTTTTT
-	TRBJ1-6	TRBV6-1	-	CASEGGAANSPLHF	TGTGCCAGCGAGGGGGGGGCAGCTAATTCACCCCTCCACTTT
TRBD1	TRBJ1-6	TRBV5-6	few	CASSLSGGLFRYNSPLHF	TGTGCCAGCAGCTTATCAGGGGGACTTTTTCGATATAATTCACCCCTCCACTTT
-	TRBJ1-5	TRBV5-4	-	CASSQDSNQPQHF	TGTGCCAGCAGCCAAGACAGCAATCAGCCCCAGCATTTT
-	TRBJ1-1	TRBV30	-	CAWSADHYTEAFF	TGTGCCTGGAGTGCGGACCATTACACTGAAGCTTTCTTT
TRBD2	TRBJ2-5	TRBV5-1	-	CASALGRGGEETQYF	TGCGCCAGCGCTCTCGGGCGGGGGGGCGAAGAGACCCAGTACTTC
-	TRBJ2-7	TRBV5-1	few	CASSLAAVSYEQYF	TGCGCCAGCAGCTTGGCGGCAGTCTCCTACGAGCAGTACTTC
-	TRBJ1-1	TRBV7-2	few	CASRPGPREAFF	TGTGCCAGCAGGCCCGGGCCTCGAGAAGCTTTCTTT
-	TRBJ2-4	TRBV29-1	once	CSVERLLAKNIQYF	TGCAGCGTTGAAAGACTTCTAGCCAAAAACATTCAGTACTTC
TRBD2	TRBJ2-7	TRBV6-1	-	CASSELGLAGGSSYEQYF	TGTGCCAGCAGTGAGTTAGGACTAGCGGGGGGTAGCTCCTACGAGCAGTACTTC
-	TRBJ1-1	TRBV7-9	-	CASSFKREAEAFF	TGTGCCAGCAGCTTCAAGCGGGAGGCTGAAGCTTTCTTT
TRBD1	TRBJ1-4	TRBV5-1	few	CASSLGDGTGLNEKLFF	TGCGCCAGCAGCTTGGGGGACGGGACAGGGCTAAATGAAAAACTGTTTTTT
TRBD1	TRBJ2-1	TRBV14	-	CASSQPGTGLYNEQFF	TGTGCCAGCAGCCAGCCCGGGACAGGGCTCTACAATGAGCAGTTCTTC
TRBD1	TRBJ2-6	TRBV30	-	CAWRARGLGANVLTF	TGTGCCTGGAGGGCCAGGGGGCTTGGGGCCAACGTCCTGACTTTC
TRBD1	TRBJ2-2	TRBV30	-	CAWSWLQGRTGELFF	TGTGCCTGGAGTTGGTTACAGGGGCGCACCGGGGAGCTGTTTTTT
-	TRBJ2-4	TRBV19	few	CASQPGVGIQYF	TGTGCCAGCCAGCCAGGAGTGGGCATTCAGTACTTC
-	TRBJ1-3	TRBV6-1	once	CASSHKSGSRNTIYF	TGTGCCAGCAGCCACAAGTCGGGATCCCGAAACACCATATATTTT
TRBD1	TRBJ1-5	TRBV30	once	CAWSRDRGLRQPQHF	TGTGCCTGGAGTCGCGACAGGGGGCTGAGGCAGCCCCAGCATTTT
-	TRBJ1-6	TRBV30	-	CAWRKPGLGDNSPLHF	TGTGCCTGGCGGAAACCGGGACTGGGGGATAATTCACCCCTCCACTTT
TRBD1	TRBJ1-6	TRBV4-2	-	CASSQDRGQVESSPLHF	TGTGCCAGCAGCCAAGATAGAGGACAGGTGGAAAGTTCACCCCTCCACTTT
-	TRBJ1-5	TRBV27	-	CASSLNGRSQPQHF	TGTGCCAGCAGTTTAAATGGGAGAAGTCAGCCCCAGCATTTT
-	TRBJ2-5	TRBV5-1	-	CASSPLGGTQYF	TGCGCCAGCAGTCCCCTTGGCGGGACCCAGTACTTC
TRBD1	TRBJ1-2	TRBV6-5	-	CASSADRVVGYTF	TGTGCCAGCAGTGCGGACAGGGTAGTTGGCTACACCTTC
-	TRBJ1-2	TRBV19	-	CASSVRTAANYGYTF	TGTGCCAGTAGCGTGAGGACGGCAGCTAACTATGGCTACACCTTC
-	TRBJ2-3	TRBV5-1	-	CASRGAQITDTQYF	TGCGCCAGCAGAGGGGCGCAGATCACAGATACGCAGTATTTT
-	TRBJ1-6	TRBV7-2	few	CASSLGRDAPSLHF	TGTGCCAGCAGCTTAGGTCGGGACGCCCCTTCCCTCCACTTT
TRBD1	TRBJ2-5	TRBV25-1	-	CASSESAGGGGGTQYF	TGTGCCAGCAGTGAATCCGCAGGGGGCGGAGGCGGGACCCAGTACTTC
-	TRBJ2-1	TRBV5-6	-	CASSTGGGYNEQFF	TGTGCCAGCAGCACAGGAGGGGGGTACAATGAGCAGTTCTTC
-	TRBJ1-1	TRBV30	-	CAWSVLATEAFF	TGTGCCTGGAGTGTACTCGCCACTGAAGCTTTCTTT
-	TRBJ2-7	TRBV6-5	few	CASRPEGPTYEQYF	TGTGCCAGCAGACCGGAGGGACCCACCTACGAGCAGTACTTC
TRBD2	TRBJ2-1	TRBV29-1	-	CSVDWGLDYNEQFF	TGCAGCGTTGACTGGGGACTAGACTACAATGAGCAGTTCTTC
-	TRBJ1-6	TRBV7-9	-	CASSSGASYNSPLHF	TGTGCCAGCAGCTCCGGGGCTTCCTATAATTCACCCCTCCACTTT
-	TRBJ2-6	TRBV10-3	few	CAISDRGGTGANVLTF	TGTGCCATCAGTGACAGGGGAGGAACTGGGGCCAACGTCCTGACTTTC
-	TRBJ1-2	TRBV7-9	once	CASSPMDSYGYTF	TGTGCCAGCAGCCCCATGGACAGCTATGGCTACACCTTC
-	TRBJ1-1	TRBV27	once	CASSLRPGPVGEAFF	TGTGCCAGCAGTCTGCGTCCGGGGCCCGTGGGCGAAGCTTTCTTT
-	TRBJ2-7	TRBV25-1	-	CASRRSYEQYF	TGTGCCAGCCGTCGCTCCTACGAGCAGTACTTC